This entry features one T cell receptor (beta chain) sequence. The sample originates from a study of blood T cell repertoires in COVID-19. Study information: Whether acute or convalescent, the COVID-19 samples came from the United States, Italy and Spain.

As originally analysed: Reference gene primer amplification gave nucleated cell count estimates. The assay was immunoSEQ multiplex PCR, and TCRdb's table has in-frame clones only and misses some. That table gives V, J and clone size, and the DNA gave D and trimming. The sample shows 90,000 to 120,000 clones, about three quarters of them seen only once. The germline gives CDR1 MNHEY, CDR2 SMNVEV (reference sequence). J gave up 4 bases and V 5 bases, and 1 base lay outside the gene matches. This CDR3 region has 12 residues. Material: peripheral blood. The chain combines TRBV27 with TRBJ2-7; 8 bases agree with TRBD2. The TCR originated in an older man with acute or convalescent COVID-19. CDR3 amino acids: CASSRGGYEQYF. Here the CDR3 DNA reads TGTGCCAGCAGTCGGGGGGGGTACGAGCAGTACTTC.